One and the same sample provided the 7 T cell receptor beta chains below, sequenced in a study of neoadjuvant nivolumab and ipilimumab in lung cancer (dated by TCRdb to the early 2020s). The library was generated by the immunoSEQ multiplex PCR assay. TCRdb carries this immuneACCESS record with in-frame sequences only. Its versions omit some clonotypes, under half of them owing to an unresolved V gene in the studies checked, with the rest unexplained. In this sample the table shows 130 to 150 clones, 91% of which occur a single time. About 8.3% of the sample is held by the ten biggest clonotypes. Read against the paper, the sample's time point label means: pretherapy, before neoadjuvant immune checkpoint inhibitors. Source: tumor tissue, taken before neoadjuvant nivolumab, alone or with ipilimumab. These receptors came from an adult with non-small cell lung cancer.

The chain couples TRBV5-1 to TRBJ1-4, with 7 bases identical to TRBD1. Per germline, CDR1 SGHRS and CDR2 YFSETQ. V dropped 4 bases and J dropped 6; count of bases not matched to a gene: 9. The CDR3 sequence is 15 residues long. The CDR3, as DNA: TGCGCCAGCAGCCCTGGACAGGCCCGTGATGAAAAACTGTTTTTT. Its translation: CASSPGQARDEKLFF.

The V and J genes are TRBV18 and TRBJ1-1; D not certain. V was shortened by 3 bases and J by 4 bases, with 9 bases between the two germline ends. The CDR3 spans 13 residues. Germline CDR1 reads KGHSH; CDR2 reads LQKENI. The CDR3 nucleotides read TGTGCCAGCTCACCCCCCGCCGGCACTGAAGCTTTCTTT. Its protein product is CASSPPAGTEAFF.

The CDR3 here is CASSFSPAGNGYTF. In nucleotides, the CDR3 is TGTGCCAGCAGCTTCTCACCGGCGGGGAATGGCTACACCTTC. This chain links TRBV5-6 with TRBJ1-2; D is unclear. Trimming cost V 2 bases and J 6 bases, with 14 bases left between them. Germline V gene sequence: CDR1 SGHDT, CDR2 YYEEEE. The CDR3 totals 14 residues.

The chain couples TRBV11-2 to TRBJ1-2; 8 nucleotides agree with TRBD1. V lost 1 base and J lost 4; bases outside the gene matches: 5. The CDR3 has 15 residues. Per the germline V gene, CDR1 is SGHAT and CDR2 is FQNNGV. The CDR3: CASSLVPGGGYGYTF. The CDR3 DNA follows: TGTGCCAGCAGCTTAGTTCCAGGGGGCGGCTATGGCTACACCTTC.

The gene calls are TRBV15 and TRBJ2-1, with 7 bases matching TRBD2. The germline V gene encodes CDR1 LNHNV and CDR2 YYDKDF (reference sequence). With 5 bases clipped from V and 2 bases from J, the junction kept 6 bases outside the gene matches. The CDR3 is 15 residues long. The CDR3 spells CATSQVAGAYNEQFF. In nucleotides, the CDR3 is TGTGCCACCAGCCAAGTCGCGGGGGCCTACAATGAGCAGTTCTTC. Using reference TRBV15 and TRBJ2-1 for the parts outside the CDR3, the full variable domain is DAMVIQNPRYQVTQFGKPVTLSCSQTLNHNVMYWYQQKSSQAPKLLFHYYDKDFNNEADTPDNFQSRRPNTSFCFLDIRSPGLGDTAMYLCATSQVAGAYNEQFFGPGTRLTVL.

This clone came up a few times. Here the CDR3 DNA reads TGTGCCAGCAGCCTCCCCAGGACAGGGGAAATCATTCAGTACTTC. Translated: CASSLPRTGEIIQYF. The chain couples TRBV7-2 to TRBJ2-4, with TRBD1 identical over 9 bases. Germline lookup yields CDR1 SGHTA and CDR2 FQGNSA. The junction had 11 bases not matched to a gene; V was cut back by 5 bases and J by 9 bases. The CDR3 extends over 15 amino acids.

The CDR3 region has the DNA TGTGCCAGTAGGACAGGGATGAACACCGGGGAGCTGTTTTTT. Residues: CASRTGMNTGELFF. The rearrangement uses TRBV19 and TRBJ2-2; 7 nucleotides agree with TRBD1. V dropped 6 bases and J dropped 1; count of bases not matched to a gene: 2. In germline, CDR1 is LNHDA, CDR2 SQIVND (reference sequence). This CDR3 has 14 amino acids.